Presented here are 25 T cell receptor beta chains from one specimen sequenced in a study of cytomegalovirus exposure and HLA in healthy donors. The primer mix had 60 Vbeta and 13 Jbeta primers. Sequencing used immunoSEQ multiplex PCR; TCRdb keeps in-frame clones, though not all of them. The sample yields about 200,000 clones, 65% to 90% seen once. The sample consisted of PBMCs. The receptors stem from a girl aged 5-17 years in good health and CMV-seronegative.

This chain uses TRBV2 with TRBJ1-1; possible D gene TRBD1, 5 bases. The CDR3 contains 13 residues. From germline, CDR1 is SNHLY and CDR2 FYNNEI. V lost 6 bases to trimming and J lost 2 bases, with 10 bases between them. The CDR3: CASSLGANTEAFF. The CDR3 DNA reads as TGTGCCAGCAGCCTTGGGGCTAACACTGAAGCTTTCTTT.

V is TRBV29-1 and J is TRBJ2-3, with 8 positions matching TRBD2. This CDR3 is 16 amino acids long. Germline trimming cut 7 bases from V and 6 bases from J; bases unmatched to any gene: 18. Germline V gene data show CDR1 as SQVTM and CDR2 as ANQGSEA. CDR3 sequence: CSGVGFRGLAPDTQYF. DNA for the CDR3: TGCAGCGGGGTAGGCTTTCGAGGACTAGCACCCGATACGCAGTATTTT.

The chain links TRBV29-1 to TRBJ1-2; no reliable D call. Trimming pared 3 bases from V and 8 bases from J, leaving 16 bases between. The germline V gene encodes CDR1 SQVTM and CDR2 ANQGSEA. This CDR3 comprises 13 residues. The CDR3 nucleotides read TGCAGCGTTGAGGAGGGTTTTCCGGGGGGCTACACCTTC. Translated: CSVEEGFPGGYTF.

The chain uses TRBV5-1 and TRBJ2-3; D unresolved. Deletions cut 4 bases from V and 2 bases from J, with 11 bases between. CDR1 is SGHRS, CDR2 YFSETQ, per germline. The CDR3 length is 14 residues. Here the CDR3 DNA reads TGCGCCAGCAGCCTCGGAGTTCTCACAGATACGCAGTATTTT. This codes for CASSLGVLTDTQYF.

The gene calls are TRBV7-3 and TRBJ2-1; TRBD2 matches at 8 bases. Germline loops: CDR1 SGHTA, CDR2 FQGTGA. J was trimmed by 7 bases and V by 1 base; bases with no gene match: 9. The CDR3 runs to 16 residues. CDR3 nucleotide sequence: TGTGCCAGCAGCTTAAGGCCGGGACTAGACGATAATGAGCAGTTCTTC. It yields the protein CASSLRPGLDDNEQFF.

The rearrangement links TRBV9 to TRBJ2-2; 7 bases line up with TRBD1. Germline V gene sequence: CDR1 SGDLS, CDR2 YYNGEE. The CDR3 contains 15 residues. Trimming cost V 0 bases and J 8 bases; bases outside gene matches: 7. The CDR3 coding sequence is TGTGCCAGCAGCGTAGCGGACAGGTCAGGAGGGGAGCTGTTTTTT. Its translation: CASSVADRSGGELFF.

The genes are TRBV6-5 and TRBJ1-2; D is uncertain. Trimming took off 5 bases at V and 4 bases at J, with 14 bases between the two ends. Germline CDR1 MNHEY, CDR2 SVGAGI. This CDR3 has 14 amino acids. The CDR3 region is CASSRGGFSYGYTF. In DNA, the CDR3 is TGTGCCAGCAGTAGAGGCGGGTTTTCCTATGGCTACACCTTC.

This clone appeared a single time. This chain links TRBV5-5 with TRBJ2-7, with D tentatively TRBD1 (6 bases). Trimming took off 5 bases at V and 0 bases at J, with 18 bases between the two ends. The CDR3 runs 16 residues. Germline V gene sequence: CDR1 SGHKS, CDR2 YYEKEE (reference sequence). CDR3 sequence: CASSFQQGFSSYEQYF. The CDR3, as DNA: TGTGCCAGCAGTTTCCAACAGGGATTTAGCTCCTACGAGCAGTACTTC.

The gene calls are TRBV12-2 and TRBJ2-1; TRBD2, as called in the table, went unchecked against the DNA. TRBV12-2 represents a pseudogene. CDR3 length: 19 amino acids. The CDR3 loop is CASRGRTSGSRVCYNEQFF. As DNA, the CDR3 is TGTGCAAGTCGCGGAAGGACTAGCGGGAGTAGGGTCTGCTACAATGAGCAGTTCTTC.

This clone was found once. This chain uses TRBV6-1 with TRBJ1-2; 8 nucleotides align to TRBD1. Germline loops: CDR1 MNHNS, CDR2 SASEGT. J was trimmed by 8 bases and V by 5 bases; bases with no gene match: 10. The CDR3 length is 14 residues. For the CDR3, the DNA is TGTGCCAGCAGTTCGGACAGGGAACTTTACGGCTACACCTTC. It encodes CASSSDRELYGYTF.

The chain combines TRBV7-9 with TRBJ1-2; D gene uncertain. Germline CDR1 and CDR2: SEHNR and FQNEAQ (reference sequence). This CDR3 is built from 16 residues. V was pared by 5 bases and J by 0 bases, with 16 bases between. The CDR3 DNA follows: TGTGCCAGCAGCCCCGGAACGGAGAGGACTAACTATGGCTACACCTTC. This codes for CASSPGTERTNYGYTF.

The genes are TRBV6-1 and TRBJ2-7; 11 nucleotides match TRBD2. The CDR3 length is 16 residues. Germline CDR1 reads MNHNS; CDR2 reads SASEGT. V was pared by 1 base and J by 5 bases, with 7 bases of the junction left unmatched. CDR3 protein: CASSEGSSGRGNEQYF. The CDR3 bases are TGTGCCAGCAGTGAAGGGAGTAGCGGGAGGGGGAACGAGCAGTACTTC.

With respect to this clone: The sample carries other DNA sequences with the same CDR3. The chain links TRBV5-1 to TRBJ2-7; TRBD2 agrees at 7 bases. CDR1 is SGHRS, CDR2 YFSETQ, per germline. The length of the CDR3 is 15 residues. V shed 0 bases and J 1 base; nucleotides not matched to a gene: 4. CDR3 bases: TGCGCCAGCAGCTTGGTCGGCGGGAGTTCCTACGAGCAGTACTTC. This translates into CASSLVGGSSYEQYF.

This clone was seen only once. This rearrangement joins TRBV15 to TRBJ2-1; 7 positions match TRBD1. The CDR3 length is 15 residues. Unmatched junction bases numbered 4, after V lost 0 bases and J lost 5 bases. From germline, CDR1 is LNHNV and CDR2 YYDKDF (reference sequence). CDR3 in DNA: TGTGCCACCAGCAGAGAATCCGGGACAGACAATGAGCAGTTCTTC. This codes for CATSRESGTDNEQFF.

The chain couples TRBV6-5 to TRBJ1-2, with a weak D call TRBD1 (6 bases). Trimming removed 6 bases from V and 5 bases from J, with 16 bases in between. The germline gives CDR1 MNHEY, CDR2 SVGAGI. The CDR3 totals 14 residues. Written as DNA, the CDR3 is TGTGCCAGCAGACTCACCGGGACAAAATATGGCTACACCTTC. The encoded protein is CASRLTGTKYGYTF.

This clone was recorded once. This chain connects TRBV5-1 to TRBJ2-4, with TRBD2 matching 8 bases. V dropped 4 bases and J dropped 0; count of bases not matched to a gene: 12. The CDR3 is 18 residues long. CDR1 is SGHRS, CDR2 YFSETQ, per germline. Here the CDR3 reads CASSPLLAGAIAKNIQYF. The CDR3 DNA reads TGCGCCAGCAGCCCACTGCTAGCGGGTGCTATAGCCAAAAACATTCAGTACTTC.

The CDR3 here is CASRLGARVPGNTIYF. In DNA, the CDR3 is TGTGCCAGCAGATTGGGAGCACGCGTTCCTGGAAACACCATATATTTT. The chain has TRBV13 and TRBJ1-3, with unresolved D. The germline V and J ends were trimmed by 6 bases and 2 bases, with 17 bases remaining between them. Germline lookup yields CDR1 PRHDT and CDR2 FYEKMQ (reference sequence). The CDR3 consists of 16 residues.

V and J are TRBV7-9 and TRBJ2-1, with D unclear. Trimming removed 5 bases at V and 9 bases at J, with 14 bases between. The CDR3 is 13 amino acids. From germline, CDR1 is SEHNR and CDR2 FQNEAQ (reference sequence). CDR3: CASSPVRFGEQFF. In DNA, the CDR3 is TGTGCCAGCAGCCCCGTCAGATTTGGTGAGCAGTTCTTC.

In this sample, this clone turned up once. The genes are TRBV6-5 and TRBJ2-7; 7 bases are a match to TRBD1. J lost 5 bases, V lost 6 bases, and 10 bases had no gene match. The V gene's germline CDR1 is MNHEY and CDR2 SVGAGI. The CDR3 consists of 14 residues. CDR3 loop: CASSLTGVEDEQYF. The CDR3 DNA follows: TGTGCCAGCAGCCTCACAGGGGTGGAAGACGAGCAGTACTTC.

The chain recombines TRBV19 with TRBJ1-5; a possible D gene is TRBD1 (6 bases). Germline assignment: CDR1 LNHDA and CDR2 SQIVND (reference sequence). The CDR3 has 13 residues. In DNA form, the CDR3 reads TGTGCTGGCGCGGGGGGGGGCGGCCAGCCCCAGCATTTT. It encodes CAGAGGGGQPQHF.

The chain employs TRBV7-3 and TRBJ2-1; 9 bases are shared with TRBD1. After removal of 5 bases from V and 5 bases from J, the junction contained 16 bases not matched to a gene. Germline lookup yields CDR1 SGHTA and CDR2 FQGTGA. The CDR3 covers 18 residues. CDR3 residues: CASSPLNPGTGWDNEQFF. CDR3 coding DNA: TGTGCCAGCAGCCCGTTAAACCCCGGGACAGGGTGGGACAATGAGCAGTTCTTC. The entire variable domain, with the rest obtained from reference TRBV7-3 and TRBJ2-1, is as follows: GAGVSQTPSNKVTEKGKYVELRCDPISGHTALYWYRQSLGQGPEFLIYFQGTGAADDSGLPNDRFFAVRPEGSVSTLKIQRTERGDSAVYLCASSPLNPGTGWDNEQFFGPGTRLTVL.

This clone was counted only a few times. The genes are TRBV28 and TRBJ1-6; the match to TRBD1 covers 7 bases. J lost 7 bases, V lost 4 bases, and 10 bases had no gene match. Germline V lookup: CDR1 MDHEN, CDR2 SYDVKM. The CDR3 runs to 16 residues. CDR3 bases: TGTGCCAGCAGTTCTGATACCGGGACAGCAAATTCACCCCTCCACTTT. It yields the protein CASSSDTGTANSPLHF.

This clone has a count of ten or more. This sequence joins TRBV6-6 and TRBJ1-2; TRBD1 matches at 7 bases. Trimming at V came to 6 bases and at J to 8 bases, leaving 9 bases not matched to a gene. The CDR3 contains 13 residues. Germline V lookup: CDR1 MNHNY, CDR2 SVGAGI (reference sequence). Written as DNA, the CDR3 is TGTGCCAGCAGCATCGGACAGGTTGAGGGCTACACCTTC. Its protein product is CASSIGQVEGYTF.

The rearrangement links TRBV30 to TRBJ2-1; 7 bases agree with TRBD2. The CDR3 consists of 12 residues. The germline V gene has CDR1 GTSNPN and CDR2 SVGIG (reference sequence). J gave up 7 bases and V 7 bases, and 7 bases lay outside the gene matches. The CDR3: CAYPLALNEQFF. Here the CDR3 DNA reads TGTGCCTATCCACTAGCGTTGAATGAGCAGTTCTTC. The full variable domain, rest sourced from reference TRBV30 and TRBJ2-1, is SQTIHQWPATLVQPVGSPLSLECTVEGTSNPNLYWYRQAAGRGLQLLFYSVGIGQISSEVPQNLSASRPQDRQFILSSKKLLLSDSGFYLCAYPLALNEQFFGPGTRLTVL.

V gene TRBV29-1 combines with J gene TRBJ1-2; 9 bases fit TRBD1. From germline, CDR1 is SQVTM and CDR2 ANQGSEA. The V segment lost 8 bases and the J segment 4 bases; nucleotides outside the gene matches: 11. The CDR3 covers 14 residues. The CDR3 sequence is CSTRKDRGGYGYTF. CDR3 sequence (DNA): TGCAGCACAAGAAAGGACAGGGGCGGCTATGGCTACACCTTC. Drawing the rest from reference TRBV29-1 and TRBJ1-2, the complete variable domain is SAVISQKPSRDICQRGTSLTIQCQVDSQVTMMFWYRQQPGQSLTLIATANQGSEATYESGFVIDKFPISRPNLTFSTLTVSNMSPEDSSIYLCSTRKDRGGYGYTFGSGTRLTVV.